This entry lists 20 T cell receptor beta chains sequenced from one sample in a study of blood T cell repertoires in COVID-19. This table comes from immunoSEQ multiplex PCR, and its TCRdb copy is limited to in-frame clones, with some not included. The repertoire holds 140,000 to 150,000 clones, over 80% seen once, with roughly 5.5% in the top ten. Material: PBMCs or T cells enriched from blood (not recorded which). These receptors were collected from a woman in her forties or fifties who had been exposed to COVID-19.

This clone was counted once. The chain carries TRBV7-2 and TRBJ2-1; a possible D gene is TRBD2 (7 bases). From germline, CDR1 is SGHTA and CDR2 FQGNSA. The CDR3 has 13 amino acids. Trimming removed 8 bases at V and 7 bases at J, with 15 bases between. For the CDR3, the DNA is TGTGCCAGCGCGTGGGGGGGCATAAATGAGCAGTTCTTC. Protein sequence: CASAWGGINEQFF.

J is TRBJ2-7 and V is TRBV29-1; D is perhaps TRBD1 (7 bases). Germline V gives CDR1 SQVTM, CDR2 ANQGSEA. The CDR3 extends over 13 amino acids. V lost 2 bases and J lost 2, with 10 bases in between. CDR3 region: CSVEQGGTYEQYF. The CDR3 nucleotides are TGCAGCGTTGAACAGGGGGGCACCTACGAGCAGTACTTC.

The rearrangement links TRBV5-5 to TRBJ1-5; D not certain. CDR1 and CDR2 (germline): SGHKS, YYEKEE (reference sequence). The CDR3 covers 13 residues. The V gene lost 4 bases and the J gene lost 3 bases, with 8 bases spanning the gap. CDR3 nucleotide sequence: TGTGCCAGCAGCCCGGGGTCCAATCAGCCCCAGCATTTT. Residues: CASSPGSNQPQHF.

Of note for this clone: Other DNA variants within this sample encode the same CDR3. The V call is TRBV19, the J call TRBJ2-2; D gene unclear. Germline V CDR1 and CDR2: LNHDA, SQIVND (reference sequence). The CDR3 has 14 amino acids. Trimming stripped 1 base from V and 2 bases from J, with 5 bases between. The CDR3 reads CASSIGGNTGELFF. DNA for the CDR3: TGTGCCAGTAGTATAGGAGGAAACACCGGGGAGCTGTTTTTT.

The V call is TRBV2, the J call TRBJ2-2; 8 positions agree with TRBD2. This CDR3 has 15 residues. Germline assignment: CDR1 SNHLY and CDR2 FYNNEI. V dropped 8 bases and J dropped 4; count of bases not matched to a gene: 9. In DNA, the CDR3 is TGTGCCAGCTTTTACGGGGGGGCGGGCACCGGGGAGCTGTTTTTT. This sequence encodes CASFYGGAGTGELFF.

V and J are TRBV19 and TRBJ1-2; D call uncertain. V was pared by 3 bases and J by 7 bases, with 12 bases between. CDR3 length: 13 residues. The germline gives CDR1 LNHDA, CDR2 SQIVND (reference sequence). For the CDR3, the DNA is TGTGCCAGTAGTATTGCGGGGTTGGGTGGCTACACCTTC. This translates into CASSIAGLGGYTF.

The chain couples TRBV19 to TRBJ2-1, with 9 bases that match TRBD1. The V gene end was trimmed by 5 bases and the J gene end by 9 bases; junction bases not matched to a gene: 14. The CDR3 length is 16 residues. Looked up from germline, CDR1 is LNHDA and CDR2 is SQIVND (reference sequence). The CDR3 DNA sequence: TGTGCCAGTAGTTCGTCCTCGGGACAGGGCCTGAGTGAGCAGTTCTTC. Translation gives CASSSSSGQGLSEQFF.

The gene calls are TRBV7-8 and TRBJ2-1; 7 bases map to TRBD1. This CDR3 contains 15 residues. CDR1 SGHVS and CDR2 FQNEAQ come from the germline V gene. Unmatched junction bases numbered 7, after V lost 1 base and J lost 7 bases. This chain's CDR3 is CASSLGGGVWNEQFF. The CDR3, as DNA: TGTGCCAGCAGCTTAGGAGGGGGCGTCTGGAATGAGCAGTTCTTC.

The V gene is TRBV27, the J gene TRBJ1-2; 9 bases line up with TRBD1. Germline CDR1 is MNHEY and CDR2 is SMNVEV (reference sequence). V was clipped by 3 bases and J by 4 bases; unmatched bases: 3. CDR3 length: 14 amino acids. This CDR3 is CASSLGQGFYGYTF. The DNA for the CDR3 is TGTGCCAGCAGTTTGGGACAGGGTTTCTATGGCTACACCTTC.

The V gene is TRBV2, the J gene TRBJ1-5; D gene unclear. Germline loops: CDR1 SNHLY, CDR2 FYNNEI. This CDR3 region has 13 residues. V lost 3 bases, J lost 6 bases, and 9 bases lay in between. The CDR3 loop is CASSDGRVQPQHF. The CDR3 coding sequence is TGTGCCAGCAGTGATGGGAGGGTTCAGCCCCAGCATTTT.

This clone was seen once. The chain's CDR3 is CASSQGHTYNEQFF. The CDR3 nucleotides are TGTGCCAGCAGCCAAGGACATACCTACAATGAGCAGTTCTTC. The V and J genes are TRBV3-1 (or the pseudogene TRBV3-2) and TRBJ2-1; D is unclear. V was trimmed by 1 base and J by 2 bases, leaving 6 bases between them. CDR3 length equals 14 residues. Looked up from germline, CDR1 is LGHDT and CDR2 is YNNKEL (reference sequence).

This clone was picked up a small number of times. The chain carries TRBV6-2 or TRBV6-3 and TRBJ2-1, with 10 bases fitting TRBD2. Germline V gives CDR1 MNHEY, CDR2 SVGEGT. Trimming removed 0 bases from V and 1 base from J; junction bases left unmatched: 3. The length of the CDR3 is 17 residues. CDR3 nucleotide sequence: TGTGCCAGCAGTTACTCCCCGACTAGCGGGTCCTACAATGAGCAGTTCTTC. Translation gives CASSYSPTSGSYNEQFF.

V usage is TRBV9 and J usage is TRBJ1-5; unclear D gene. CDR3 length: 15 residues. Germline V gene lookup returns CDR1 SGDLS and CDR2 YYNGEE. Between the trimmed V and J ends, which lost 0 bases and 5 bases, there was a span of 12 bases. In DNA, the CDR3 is TGTGCCAGCAGCGTAGGCGTCTCCGGTCATCAGCCCCAGCATTTT. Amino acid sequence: CASSVGVSGHQPQHF.

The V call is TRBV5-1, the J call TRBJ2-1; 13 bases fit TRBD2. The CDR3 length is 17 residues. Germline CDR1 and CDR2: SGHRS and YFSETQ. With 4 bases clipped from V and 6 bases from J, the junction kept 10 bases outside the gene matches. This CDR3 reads CASSRGLAGERSNEQFF. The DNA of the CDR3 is TGCGCCAGCAGCCGTGGACTAGCGGGAGAACGGAGCAATGAGCAGTTCTTC.

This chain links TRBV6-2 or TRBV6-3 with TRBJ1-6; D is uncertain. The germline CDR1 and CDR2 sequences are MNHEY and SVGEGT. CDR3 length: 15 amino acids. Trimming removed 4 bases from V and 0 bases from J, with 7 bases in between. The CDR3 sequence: CASSSVSSYNSPLHF. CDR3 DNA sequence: TGTGCCAGCAGTTCCGTGAGCTCCTATAATTCACCCCTCCACTTT.

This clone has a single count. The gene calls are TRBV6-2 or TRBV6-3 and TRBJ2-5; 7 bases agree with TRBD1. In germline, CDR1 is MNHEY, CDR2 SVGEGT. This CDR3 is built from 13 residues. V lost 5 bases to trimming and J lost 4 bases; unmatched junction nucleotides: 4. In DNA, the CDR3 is TGTGCCAGCAGTCTCAACAGGGGAGAGACCCAGTACTTC. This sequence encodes CASSLNRGETQYF.

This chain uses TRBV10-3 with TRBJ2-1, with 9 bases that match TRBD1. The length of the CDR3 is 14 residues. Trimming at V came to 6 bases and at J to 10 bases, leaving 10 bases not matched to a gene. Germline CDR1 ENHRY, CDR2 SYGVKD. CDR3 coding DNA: TGTGCCATCAGCCGGGACAGGGCCCTCCGGGAGCAGTTCTTC. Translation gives CAISRDRALREQFF.

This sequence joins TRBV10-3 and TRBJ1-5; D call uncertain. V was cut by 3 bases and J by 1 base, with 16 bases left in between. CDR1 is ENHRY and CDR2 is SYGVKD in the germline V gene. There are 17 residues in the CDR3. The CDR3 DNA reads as TGTGCCATCAGTGACTCTCGAGGAGGTTCGAGCAATCAGCCCCAGCATTTT. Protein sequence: CAISDSRGGSSNQPQHF.

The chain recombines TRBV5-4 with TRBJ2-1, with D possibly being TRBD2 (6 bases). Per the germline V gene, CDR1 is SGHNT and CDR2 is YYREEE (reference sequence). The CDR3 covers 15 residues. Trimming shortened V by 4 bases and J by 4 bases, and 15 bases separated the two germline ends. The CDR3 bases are TGTGCCAGCAGCAACAGGACCGGGACTTACAATGAGCAGTTCTTC. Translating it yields CASSNRTGTYNEQFF.

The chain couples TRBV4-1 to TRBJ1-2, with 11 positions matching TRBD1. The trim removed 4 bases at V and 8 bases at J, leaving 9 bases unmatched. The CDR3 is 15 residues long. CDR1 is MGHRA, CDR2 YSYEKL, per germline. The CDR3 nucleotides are TGCGCCAGCAGCCCGGGACAGGGGGGCAAGGAGGGCTACACCTTC. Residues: CASSPGQGGKEGYTF.